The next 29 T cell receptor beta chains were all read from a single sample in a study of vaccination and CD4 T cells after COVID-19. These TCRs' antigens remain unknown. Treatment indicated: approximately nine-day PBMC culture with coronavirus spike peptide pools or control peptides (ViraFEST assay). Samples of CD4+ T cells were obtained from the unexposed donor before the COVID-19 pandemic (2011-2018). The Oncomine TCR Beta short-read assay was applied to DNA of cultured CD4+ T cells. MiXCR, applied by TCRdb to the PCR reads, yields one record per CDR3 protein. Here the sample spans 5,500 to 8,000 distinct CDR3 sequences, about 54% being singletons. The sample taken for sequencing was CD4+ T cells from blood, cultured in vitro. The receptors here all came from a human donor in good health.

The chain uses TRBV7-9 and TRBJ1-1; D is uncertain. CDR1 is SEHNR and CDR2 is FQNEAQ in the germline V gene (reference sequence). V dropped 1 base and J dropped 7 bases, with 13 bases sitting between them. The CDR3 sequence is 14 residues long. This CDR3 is CASSLVSRPGEAFF. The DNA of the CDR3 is TGTGCCAGCAGCTTAGTTAGCAGGCCAGGTGAAGCTTTCTTT. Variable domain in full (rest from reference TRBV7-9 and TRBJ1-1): DTGVSQNPRHKITKRGQNVTFRCDPISEHNRLYWYRQTLGQGPEFLTYFQNEAQLEKSRLLSDRFSAERPKGSFSTLEIQRTEQGDSAMYLCASSLVSRPGEAFFGQGTRLTVV.

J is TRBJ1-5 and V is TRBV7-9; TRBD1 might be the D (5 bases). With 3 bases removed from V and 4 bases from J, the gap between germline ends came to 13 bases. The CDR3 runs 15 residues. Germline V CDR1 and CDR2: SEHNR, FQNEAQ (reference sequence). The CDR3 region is CASSFLGGRNQPQHF. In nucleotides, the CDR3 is TGTGCCAGCAGCTTTCTCGGGGGACGGAATCAGCCCCAGCATTTT. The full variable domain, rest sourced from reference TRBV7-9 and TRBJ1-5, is DTGVSQNPRHKITKRGQNVTFRCDPISEHNRLYWYRQTLGQGPEFLTYFQNEAQLEKSRLLSDRFSAERPKGSFSTLEIQRTEQGDSAMYLCASSFLGGRNQPQHFGDGTRLSIL.

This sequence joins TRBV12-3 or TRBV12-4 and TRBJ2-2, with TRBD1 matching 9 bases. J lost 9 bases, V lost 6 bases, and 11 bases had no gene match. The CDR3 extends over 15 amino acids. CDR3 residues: CASRPTGQGGRELFF. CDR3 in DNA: TGTGCCAGCAGACCGACGGGACAGGGTGGCCGGGAGCTGTTTTTT.

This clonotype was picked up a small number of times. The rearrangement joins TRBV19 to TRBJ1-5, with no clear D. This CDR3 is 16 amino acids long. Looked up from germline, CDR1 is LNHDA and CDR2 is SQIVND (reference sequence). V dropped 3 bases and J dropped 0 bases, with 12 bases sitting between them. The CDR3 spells CASSIPGDNSNQPQHF. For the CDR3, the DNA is TGTGCCAGTAGTATCCCAGGTGACAATAGCAATCAGCCCCAGCATTTT.

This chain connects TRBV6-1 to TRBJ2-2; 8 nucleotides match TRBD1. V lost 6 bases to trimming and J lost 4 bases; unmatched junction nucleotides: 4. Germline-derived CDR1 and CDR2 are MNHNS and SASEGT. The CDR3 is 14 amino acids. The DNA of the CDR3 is TGTGCCAGCAGGCGACAGGGGCCCACCGGGGAGCTGTTTTTT. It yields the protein CASRRQGPTGELFF.

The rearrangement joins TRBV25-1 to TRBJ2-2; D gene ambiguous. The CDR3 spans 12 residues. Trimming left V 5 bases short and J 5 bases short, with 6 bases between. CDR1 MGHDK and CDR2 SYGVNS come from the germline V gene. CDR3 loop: CASSSFTGELFF. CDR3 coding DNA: TGTGCCAGCAGTAGCTTTACCGGGGAGCTGTTTTTT.

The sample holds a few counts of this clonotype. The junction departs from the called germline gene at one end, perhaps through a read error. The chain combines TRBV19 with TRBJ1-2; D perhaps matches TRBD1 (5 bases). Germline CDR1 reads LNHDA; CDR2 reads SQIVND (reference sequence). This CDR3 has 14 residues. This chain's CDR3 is CASTIGAGSHGYTF. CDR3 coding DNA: TGTGCCAGTACTATAGGGGCAGGATCCCATGGCTACACCTTC.

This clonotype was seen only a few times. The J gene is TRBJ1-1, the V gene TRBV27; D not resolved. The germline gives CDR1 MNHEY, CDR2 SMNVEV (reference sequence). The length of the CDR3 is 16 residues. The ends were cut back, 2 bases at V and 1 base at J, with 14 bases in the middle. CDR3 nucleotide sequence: TGTGCCAGCAGTTTAATAGCCGGCTCCGGGAACACTGAAGCTTTCTTT. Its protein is CASSLIAGSGNTEAFF.

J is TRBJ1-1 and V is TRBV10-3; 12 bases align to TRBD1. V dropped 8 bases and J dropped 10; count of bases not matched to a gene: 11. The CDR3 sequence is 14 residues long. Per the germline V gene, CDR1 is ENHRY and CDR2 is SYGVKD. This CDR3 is CAIGTGTGGRGAFF. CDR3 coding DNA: TGTGCCATCGGAACCGGGACAGGGGGCCGGGGAGCTTTCTTT.

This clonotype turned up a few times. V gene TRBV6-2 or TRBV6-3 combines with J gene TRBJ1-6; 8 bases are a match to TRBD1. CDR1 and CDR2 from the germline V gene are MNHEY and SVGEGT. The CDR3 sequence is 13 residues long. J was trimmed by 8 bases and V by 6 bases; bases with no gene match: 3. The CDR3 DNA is TGTGCCAGCAGGGGGACAGGTTATTCACCCCTCCACTTT. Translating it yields CASRGTGYSPLHF.

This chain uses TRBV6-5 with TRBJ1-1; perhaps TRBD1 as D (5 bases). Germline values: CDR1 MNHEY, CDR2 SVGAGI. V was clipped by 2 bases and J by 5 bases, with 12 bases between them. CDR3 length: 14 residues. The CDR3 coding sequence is TGTGCCAGCAGTTACGGGCAGGGAGGGACTGAAGCTTTCTTT. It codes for CASSYGQGGTEAFF.

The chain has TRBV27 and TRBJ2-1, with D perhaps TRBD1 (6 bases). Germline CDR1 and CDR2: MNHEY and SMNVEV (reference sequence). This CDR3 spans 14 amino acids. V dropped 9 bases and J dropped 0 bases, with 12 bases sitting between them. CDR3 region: CASQGTGSYNEQFF. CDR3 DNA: TGTGCCAGTCAGGGGACGGGCTCCTACAATGAGCAGTTCTTC.

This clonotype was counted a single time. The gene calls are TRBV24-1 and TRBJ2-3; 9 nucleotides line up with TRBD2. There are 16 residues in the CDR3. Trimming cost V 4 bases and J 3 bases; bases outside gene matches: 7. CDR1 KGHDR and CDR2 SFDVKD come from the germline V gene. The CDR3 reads CATSERGGERTDTQYF. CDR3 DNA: TGTGCCACCAGTGAACGCGGGGGGGAGAGGACAGATACGCAGTATTTT.

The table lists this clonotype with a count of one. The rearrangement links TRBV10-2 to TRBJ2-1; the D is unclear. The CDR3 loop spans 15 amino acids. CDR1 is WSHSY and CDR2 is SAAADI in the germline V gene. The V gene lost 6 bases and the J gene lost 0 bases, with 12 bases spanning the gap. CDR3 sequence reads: CASSSSRSSYNEQFF. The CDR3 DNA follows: TGCGCCAGCAGCTCGTCCCGTAGCTCCTACAATGAGCAGTTCTTC.

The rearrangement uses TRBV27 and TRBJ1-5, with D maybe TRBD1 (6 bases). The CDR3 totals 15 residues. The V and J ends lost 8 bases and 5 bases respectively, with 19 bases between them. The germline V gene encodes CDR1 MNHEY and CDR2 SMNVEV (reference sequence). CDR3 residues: CASHPTGLMDQPQHF. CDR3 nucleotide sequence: TGTGCCAGCCACCCAACAGGGTTGATGGATCAGCCCCAGCATTTT.

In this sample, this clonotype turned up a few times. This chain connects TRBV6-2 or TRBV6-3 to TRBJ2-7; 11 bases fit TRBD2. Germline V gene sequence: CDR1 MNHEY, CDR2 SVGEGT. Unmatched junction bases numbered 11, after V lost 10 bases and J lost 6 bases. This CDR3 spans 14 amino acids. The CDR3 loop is CATGSGGAPLEQYF. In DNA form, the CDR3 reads TGTGCCACCGGTAGCGGGGGGGCCCCCCTCGAGCAGTACTTC.

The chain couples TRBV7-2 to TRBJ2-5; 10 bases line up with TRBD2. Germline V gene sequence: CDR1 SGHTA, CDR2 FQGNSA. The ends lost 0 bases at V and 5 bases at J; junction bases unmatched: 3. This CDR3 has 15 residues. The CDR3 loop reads CASSLALAGGETQYF. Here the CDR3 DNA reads TGTGCCAGCAGCTTAGCATTAGCGGGGGGTGAGACCCAGTACTTC.

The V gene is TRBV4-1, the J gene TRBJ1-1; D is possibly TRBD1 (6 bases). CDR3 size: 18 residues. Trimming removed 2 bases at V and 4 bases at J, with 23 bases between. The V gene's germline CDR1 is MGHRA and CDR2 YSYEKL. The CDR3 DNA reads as TGCGCCAGCAGCCAACACCCTTTCAGGGGACAAGGGGGCACTGAAGCTTTCTTT. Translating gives CASSQHPFRGQGGTEAFF.

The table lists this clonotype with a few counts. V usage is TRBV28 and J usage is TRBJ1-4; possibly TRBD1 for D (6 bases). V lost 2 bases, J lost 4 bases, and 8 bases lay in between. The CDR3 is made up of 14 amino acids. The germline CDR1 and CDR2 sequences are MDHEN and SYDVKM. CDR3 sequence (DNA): TGTGCCAGCAGTTTACCAGGGGTTAATGAAAAACTGTTTTTT. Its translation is CASSLPGVNEKLFF.

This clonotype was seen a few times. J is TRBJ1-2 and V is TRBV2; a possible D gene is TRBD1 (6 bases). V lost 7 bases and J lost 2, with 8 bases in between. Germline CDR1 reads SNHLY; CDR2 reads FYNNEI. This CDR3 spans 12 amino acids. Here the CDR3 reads CASNRENYGYTF. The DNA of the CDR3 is TGTGCCAGCAACAGGGAGAACTATGGCTACACCTTC.

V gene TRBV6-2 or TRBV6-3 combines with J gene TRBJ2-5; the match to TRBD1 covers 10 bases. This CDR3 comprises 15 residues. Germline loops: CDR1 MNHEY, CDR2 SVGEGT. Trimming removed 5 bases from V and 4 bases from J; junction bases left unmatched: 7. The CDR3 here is CASSLLTGGTETQYF. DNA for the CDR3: TGTGCCAGCAGTCTCTTGACAGGGGGCACAGAGACCCAGTACTTC.

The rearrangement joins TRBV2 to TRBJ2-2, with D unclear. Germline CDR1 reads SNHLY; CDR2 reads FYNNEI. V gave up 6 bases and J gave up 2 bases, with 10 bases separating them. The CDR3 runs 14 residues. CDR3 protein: CASRPARNTGELFF. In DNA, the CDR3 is TGTGCCAGCAGACCGGCCAGAAACACCGGGGAGCTGTTTTTT.

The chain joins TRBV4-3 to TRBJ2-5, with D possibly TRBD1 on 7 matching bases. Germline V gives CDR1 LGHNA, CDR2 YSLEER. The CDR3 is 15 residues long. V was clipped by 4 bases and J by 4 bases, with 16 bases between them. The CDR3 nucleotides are TGCGCCAGCAGCCCCAGGACAGGAGGGGGAGAGACCCAGTACTTC. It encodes CASSPRTGGGETQYF.

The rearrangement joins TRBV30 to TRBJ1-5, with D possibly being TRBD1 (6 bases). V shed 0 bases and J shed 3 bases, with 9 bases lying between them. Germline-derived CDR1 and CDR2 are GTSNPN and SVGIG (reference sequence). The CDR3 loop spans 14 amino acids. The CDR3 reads CAWSVRTANQPQHF. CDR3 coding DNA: TGTGCCTGGAGTGTTCGGACAGCCAATCAGCCCCAGCATTTT.

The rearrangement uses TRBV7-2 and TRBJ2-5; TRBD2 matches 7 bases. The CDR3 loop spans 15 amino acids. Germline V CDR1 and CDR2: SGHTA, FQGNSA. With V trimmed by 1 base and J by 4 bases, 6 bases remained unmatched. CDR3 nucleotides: TGTGCCAGCAGCTTAGGAAGCGGGGCCGGAGAGACCCAGTACTTC. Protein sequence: CASSLGSGAGETQYF.

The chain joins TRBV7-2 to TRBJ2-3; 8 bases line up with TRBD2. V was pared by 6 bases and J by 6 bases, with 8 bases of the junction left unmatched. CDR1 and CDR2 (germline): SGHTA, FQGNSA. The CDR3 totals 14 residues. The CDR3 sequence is CASRSSGSKDTQYF. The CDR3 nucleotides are TGTGCCAGCAGGAGCAGCGGGAGTAAGGATACGCAGTATTTT.

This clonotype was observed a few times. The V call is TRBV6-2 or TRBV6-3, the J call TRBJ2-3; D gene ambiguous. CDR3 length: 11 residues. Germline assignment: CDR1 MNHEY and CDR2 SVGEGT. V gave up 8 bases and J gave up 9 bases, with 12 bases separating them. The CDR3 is CASERPGTQYF. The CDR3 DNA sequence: TGTGCCAGCGAGAGGCCCGGCACGCAGTATTTT.

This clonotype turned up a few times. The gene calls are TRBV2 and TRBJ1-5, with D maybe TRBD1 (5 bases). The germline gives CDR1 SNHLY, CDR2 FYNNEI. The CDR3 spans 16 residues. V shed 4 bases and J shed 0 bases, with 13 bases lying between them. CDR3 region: CASSVRGLTSNQPQHF. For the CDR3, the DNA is TGTGCCAGCAGTGTGAGGGGTCTGACTAGCAATCAGCCCCAGCATTTT.

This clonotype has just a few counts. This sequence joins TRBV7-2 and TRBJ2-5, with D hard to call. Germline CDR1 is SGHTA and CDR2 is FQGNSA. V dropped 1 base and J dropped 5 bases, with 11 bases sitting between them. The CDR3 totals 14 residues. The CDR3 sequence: CASSLDLSLETQYF. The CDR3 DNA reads TGTGCCAGCAGCTTAGATCTGAGCCTGGAGACCCAGTACTTC.